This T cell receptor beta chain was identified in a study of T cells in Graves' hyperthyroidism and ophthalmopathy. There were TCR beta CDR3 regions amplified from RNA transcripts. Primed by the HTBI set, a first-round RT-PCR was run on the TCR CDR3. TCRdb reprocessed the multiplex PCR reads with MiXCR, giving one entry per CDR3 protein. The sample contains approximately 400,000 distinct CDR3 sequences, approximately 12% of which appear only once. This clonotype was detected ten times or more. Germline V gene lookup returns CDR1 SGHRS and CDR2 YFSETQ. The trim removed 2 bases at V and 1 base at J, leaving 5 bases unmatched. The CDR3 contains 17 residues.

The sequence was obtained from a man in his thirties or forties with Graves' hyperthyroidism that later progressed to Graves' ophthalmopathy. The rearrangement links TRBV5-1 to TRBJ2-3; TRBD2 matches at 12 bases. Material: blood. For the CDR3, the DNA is TGCGCCAGCAGCTTCGGTCTAGCGGGGGGGCGCACAGATACGCAGTATTTT. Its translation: CASSFGLAGGRTDTQYF.